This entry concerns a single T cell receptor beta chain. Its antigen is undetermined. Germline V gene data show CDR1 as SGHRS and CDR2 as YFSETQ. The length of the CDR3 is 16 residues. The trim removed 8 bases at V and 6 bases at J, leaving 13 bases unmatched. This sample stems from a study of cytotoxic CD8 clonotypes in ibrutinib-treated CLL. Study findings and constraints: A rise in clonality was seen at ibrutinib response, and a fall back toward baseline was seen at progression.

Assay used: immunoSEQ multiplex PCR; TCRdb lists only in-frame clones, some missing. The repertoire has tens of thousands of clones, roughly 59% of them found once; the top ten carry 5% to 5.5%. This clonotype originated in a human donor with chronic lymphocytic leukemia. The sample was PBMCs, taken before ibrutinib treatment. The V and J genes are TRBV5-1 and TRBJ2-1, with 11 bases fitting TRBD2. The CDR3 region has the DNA TGCGCCAGTGCCGAAGTAGCGGGAGGGCCGGGCAATGAGCAGTTCTTC. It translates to CASAEVAGGPGNEQFF. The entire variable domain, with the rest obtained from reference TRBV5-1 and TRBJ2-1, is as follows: KAGVTQTPRYLIKTRGQQVTLSCSPISGHRSVSWYQQTPGQGLQFLFEYFSETQRNKGNFPGRFSGRQFSNSRSEMNVSTLELGDSALYLCASAEVAGGPGNEQFFGPGTRLTVL.